This T cell receptor beta chain comes out of a study of cytomegalovirus exposure and HLA in healthy donors. This PCR relied on a set of 60 Vbeta primers and 13 Jbeta primers. Here immunoSEQ multiplex PCR was the method, and the copy in TCRdb shows in-frame clones only, minus some. This listing includes about 120,000 clones. Trimming shortened V by 0 bases and J by 8 bases, and 12 bases separated the two germline ends. Per germline, CDR1 SGDLS and CDR2 YYNGEE. This CDR3 spans 14 amino acids. Study-wide results and limits: Across all donors, roughly uniform sequencing depth was an assumption of the presence/absence analyses. Previously analyzed data showed that most TCR beta V segments were productive at a frequency of about 90% or about 30%.

Notes on this clone: Its antigen is currently unknown.

The sample consisted of PBMCs. The chain combines TRBV9 with TRBJ2-1, with D perhaps matching TRBD2 (5 bases). The clonotype originates from a man between 35 and 55 years old in good health and CMV-seropositive. DNA of the CDR3: TGTGCCAGCAGCGTAGCGGTACTAGTCGATGAGCAGTTCTTC. Its protein product is CASSVAVLVDEQFF.